This TCR beta chain was recovered during a study of blood T cell repertoires in COVID-19 (dated by TCRdb to about 2020). For the study in its entirety: Samples covering the acute and convalescent phases of COVID-19 were provided by collaborators in the United States, Italy and Spain. HLA class I and class II types, where available, came from metadata supplied by the sample provider rather than from assay-based typing. The samples were drawn from two sources: the first 160 participants of the ongoing ImmuneRACE study, and 950 to 1,500 subjects contributed by 6 global collaborators. Deeply sampled blood TCRbeta repertoires from subjects exposed to, actively infected with, or recovered from COVID-19 were included in the dataset. The prospective study material was composed of cDNA or gDNA derived from T cells, B-cell-depleted T cells, or PBMCs. A de-identified subject ID, COVID-19 status, age in years and sex were almost always included in the sample metadata. A freely available public database, intended as a resource for researchers studying the immune response to SARS-CoV-2, is where the repertoires were released.

TCRbeta CDR3 regions were amplified from genomic DNA using the immunoSEQ Assay, a bias-controlled multiplex PCR. In the source study's methods: Within the assay, amplification of reference gene primers was used to estimate how many nucleated cells each sample contained. To quantify the absolute abundance of each unique TCRbeta CDR3 rearrangement, sequence reads were collapsed and filtered. For each sample, productive Simpson clonality was calculated as the square root of Simpson's diversity index across productive rearrangements. TCRdb mirrors the immuneACCESS table, restricted to in-frame sequences. Some clones are absent from its copies; in checked studies, under half trace to an unresolved V gene, and the reason for the others is unknown. From that table come the V and J calls and clone size; the DNA was used to work out D and trimming. The sample table lists about 200,000 clones, 75% to 90% of them with a count of one. The ten biggest clones cover about 4.5% of the sample.

With respect to this clone: This receptor's antigen is unknown. Base quality data are lacking; no much larger clone is found one base away.

Broader findings and caveats from the paper: The amount of clinical and demographic metadata varied by source and participant and was provided uncurated.

Enrolling through a virtual design, the prospective study's participants ranged in age from roughly 18 to 95 years and lived across some 22 United States geographic areas. In the prospective study, cohorts were assigned on the basis of participant-reported clinical history obtained from a screening survey and a study questionnaire. Exposed participants were defined as having been in contact with someone with a PCR-confirmed or clinician-diagnosed COVID-19 case within 2 weeks of study entry. Each participant in the prospective study had whole blood, serum and a nasopharyngeal or oropharyngeal swab collected by mobile phlebotomists. Participants in the prospective study had the option to provide additional blood draws and questionnaires over a roughly 2-month period. Before DNA extraction, blood samples from the prospective study were shipped at room temperature or frozen. The germline V gene sets CDR1 to SGHDT and CDR2 to YYEEEE. Compared with germline, V lacks 3 bases and J lacks 2 bases; bases without a gene match: 8. The CDR3 covers 16 residues, taking in both the cysteine and the phenylalanine. Only CDR3 DNA is held: 48 bases, read in frame from base 1.

The receptor was isolated from a woman between 25 and 40 years old who had been exposed to COVID-19. Sequenced: PBMCs or T cells enriched from blood (not recorded which). The V gene is TRBV5-6 and the J gene is TRBJ2-1; the junction holds 7 bases that match TRBD1. The nucleotides are TGTGCCAGCAGCTCCATACAGGGGTCTACCTACAATGAGCAGTTCTTC. This sequence encodes CASSSIQGSTYNEQFF.